Listed here are 16 T cell receptor beta chains from one sample, sequenced in a study of blood T cell repertoires in COVID-19. Sequencing was performed with immunoSEQ multiplex PCR; in TCRdb, only in-frame clones are kept and a portion is missing. Counted here are over 35,000 clones, approximately 87% occurring once; the ten biggest clones make up roughly 3.7%. The sequenced sample consisted of peripheral blood. The receptors here all came from a man aged 35-49 years with COVID-19, enrolled during active disease.

The chain is built from TRBV7-2 and TRBJ2-7; 9 nucleotides agree with TRBD2. The CDR3 consists of 16 residues. V was pared by 5 bases and J by 2 bases, with 10 bases of the junction left unmatched. The germline gives CDR1 SGHTA, CDR2 FQGNSA. The CDR3 DNA reads TGTGCCAGCAGCCCCCTGGCTAGCGGGACCACCTACGAGCAGTACTTC. This codes for CASSPLASGTTYEQYF.

This clone was found a few times. V and J are TRBV27 and TRBJ2-7; D is possibly TRBD1 (6 bases). Between the trimmed V and J ends, which lost 5 bases and 1 base, there was a span of 12 bases. The CDR3 covers 14 residues. Germline V gene lookup returns CDR1 MNHEY and CDR2 SMNVEV (reference sequence). The CDR3 region has the DNA TGTGCCAGCAGTCCCGAGACAGGTTCCTACGAGCAGTACTTC. Translating gives CASSPETGSYEQYF.

J is TRBJ1-3 and V is TRBV10-3; D might be TRBD1 (6 bases). Germline CDR1 is ENHRY and CDR2 is SYGVKD. This CDR3 region has 14 residues. The germline V and J ends were trimmed by 7 bases and 3 bases, with 13 bases remaining between them. The CDR3 coding sequence is TGTGCCATCACAGGGGCGCCTGGTGGAAACACCATATATTTT. Amino acid sequence: CAITGAPGGNTIYF.

This clone came up once. This chain joins TRBV5-1 and TRBJ1-2; no clear D gene. The CDR3 covers 14 residues. The germline gives CDR1 SGHRS, CDR2 YFSETQ. Trimming left V 0 bases short and J 7 bases short, with 13 bases between. CDR3 region: CASSLEIGARGYTF. In DNA, the CDR3 is TGCGCCAGCAGCTTGGAGATCGGTGCGCGTGGCTACACCTTC. The variable domain in full, completed from reference TRBV5-1 and TRBJ1-2, reads KAGVTQTPRYLIKTRGQQVTLSCSPISGHRSVSWYQQTPGQGLQFLFEYFSETQRNKGNFPGRFSGRQFSNSRSEMNVSTLELGDSALYLCASSLEIGARGYTFGSGTRLTVV.

The chain combines TRBV28 with TRBJ1-1; TRBD1 agrees at 7 bases. CDR3 size: 14 residues. With V trimmed by 4 bases and J by 6 bases, 8 bases remained unmatched. Germline V CDR1 and CDR2: MDHEN, SYDVKM. The CDR3 sequence: CASSSRGGRAEAFF. Here the CDR3 DNA reads TGTGCCAGCAGTTCGCGAGGGGGCAGGGCTGAAGCTTTCTTT.

The chain uses TRBV15 and TRBJ1-5, with D unclear. Trimming removed 7 bases from V and 2 bases from J, with 21 bases in between. Germline loops: CDR1 LNHNV, CDR2 YYDKDF (reference sequence). The CDR3 is made up of 17 amino acids. The CDR3, as DNA: TGTGCCACCACCTCGCTTGACGGGGTCGTGGGCAATCAGCCCCAGCATTTT. Translating gives CATTSLDGVVGNQPQHF.

The rearrangement uses TRBV4-1 and TRBJ2-7; 7 bases match TRBD1. After removal of 2 bases from V and 3 bases from J, the junction contained 7 bases not matched to a gene. The CDR3 is 15 residues long. CDR1 and CDR2 from the germline V gene are MGHRA and YSYEKL. The CDR3 sequence is CASSQPTGLFYEQYF. CDR3 in DNA: TGCGCCAGCAGCCAACCGACAGGGCTATTCTACGAGCAGTACTTC.

V usage is TRBV30 and J usage is TRBJ1-5; tentative D call: TRBD1 (5 bases). Trimming removed 0 bases from V and 0 bases from J, with 9 bases in between. Germline values: CDR1 GTSNPN, CDR2 SVGIG (reference sequence). There are 15 residues in the CDR3. CDR3 DNA: TGTGCCTGGAGTGTGGGCAGGGATAGCAATCAGCCCCAGCATTTT. Protein product: CAWSVGRDSNQPQHF. Complete variable domain (other parts from reference TRBV30 and TRBJ1-5): SQTIHQWPATLVQPVGSPLSLECTVEGTSNPNLYWYRQAAGRGLQLLFYSVGIGQISSEVPQNLSASRPQDRQFILSSKKLLLSDSGFYLCAWSVGRDSNQPQHFGDGTRLSIL.

CDR3 DNA: TGTGCCAGCAGCTTGATTGCGACGGGGAAGTACGAGCAGTACTTC. As protein: CASSLIATGKYEQYF. V and J are TRBV5-8 and TRBJ2-7; a possible D gene is TRBD2 (5 bases). The CDR3 has 15 amino acids. Germline-derived CDR1 and CDR2 are SGHTS and YDEGEE. V dropped 1 base and J dropped 4 bases, with 15 bases sitting between them.

A few counts support this clone. V and J are TRBV4-2 and TRBJ2-1, with 14 positions matching TRBD2. The CDR3 runs to 15 residues. Germline V lookup: CDR1 LGHNA, CDR2 YNFKEQ. Unmatched junction bases numbered 2, after V lost 4 bases and J lost 6 bases. The CDR3 loop is CASSPGTSGSNEQFF. The CDR3 DNA sequence: TGTGCCAGCAGCCCGGGGACTAGCGGGAGCAATGAGCAGTTCTTC.

This clone has only one observation. The V and J genes are TRBV10-3 and TRBJ2-7; TRBD1 matches 9 bases. This CDR3 contains 14 residues. Trimming took 5 bases from V and 3 from J; bases not matched to a gene: 5. Germline V gives CDR1 ENHRY, CDR2 SYGVKD. CDR3: CAISPPGQGYEQYF. The CDR3, as DNA: TGTGCCATCAGTCCTCCGGGACAGGGCTACGAGCAGTACTTC.

V usage is TRBV27 and J usage is TRBJ1-2; 9 bases are shared with TRBD1. Looked up from germline, CDR1 is MNHEY and CDR2 is SMNVEV (reference sequence). V shed 3 bases, J shed 6 bases, and the junction held 11 bases outside the gene matches. The CDR3 consists of 16 residues. The CDR3 is CASSFRTPGQGHGYTF. CDR3 bases: TGTGCCAGCAGTTTCCGGACACCGGGACAGGGTCATGGCTACACCTTC.

This chain links TRBV13 with TRBJ2-3, with D perhaps TRBD1 (6 bases). The germline gives CDR1 PRHDT, CDR2 FYEKMQ (reference sequence). Trimming stripped 4 bases from V and 3 bases from J, with 11 bases between. The CDR3 spans 14 residues. CDR3 DNA sequence: TGTGCCAGCAGCTCTGAGGGGACAACAGATACGCAGTATTTT. Translated: CASSSEGTTDTQYF.

The chain links TRBV7-8 to TRBJ1-6; D uncertain. V shed 3 bases and J shed 7 bases, with 10 bases lying between them. The V gene's germline CDR1 is SGHVS and CDR2 FQNEAQ. This CDR3 region has 14 residues. DNA of the CDR3: TGTGCCAGCAGCTTTCTAATGGTGAATTCACCCCTCCACTTT. Protein sequence: CASSFLMVNSPLHF.

The CDR3 bases are TGTGCCAGTAGTATCATGACAGGTCCTAACACTGAAGCTTTCTTT. Translated, it gives CASSIMTGPNTEAFF. The rearrangement links TRBV19 to TRBJ1-1; TRBD1 might be the D (6 bases). Per the germline V gene, CDR1 is LNHDA and CDR2 is SQIVND (reference sequence). This CDR3 spans 15 amino acids. Trimming took 3 bases from V and 2 from J, leaving 13 bases between them.

This chain's CDR3 is CASRTGPGYTF. CDR3 DNA: TGTGCCAGCCGGACAGGCCCTGGCTACACCTTC. The V gene is TRBV19, the J gene TRBJ1-2; TRBD1 matches at 7 bases. This CDR3 has 11 residues. Germline V gives CDR1 LNHDA, CDR2 SQIVND (reference sequence). The V and J ends lost 9 bases and 7 bases, in that order; junction bases with no gene match: 5.